This entry features one T cell receptor beta chain sequence. Its target is unknown. The record originates from a study of T cell responses to AZD1222 COVID-19 vaccine. The study, taken as a whole, reports: Clonal diversity may have been underestimated, and the donors were mostly white British, with more females than males. Across spike, vaccine-associated CD4 TCRs were found, dominant at 160-218 and 743-854. Spike-specific TCRs gained breadth and depth after people received two AZD1222 doses.

Produced via immunoSEQ multiplex PCR; TCRdb's table is partial and in-frame only. The table has some 130,000 clones, around 90% seen once. This CDR3 is 12 amino acids long. The V end lost 5 bases, the J end lost 6 bases, and 10 bases lay between the germline ends. The V gene's germline CDR1 is SGHTA and CDR2 FQGNSA. The gene calls are TRBV7-2 and TRBJ1-2; D is possibly TRBD1 (5 bases). The sequence derives from an adult who received the AZD1222 COVID-19 vaccine. Specimen: peripheral blood, collected 28 days after the second AZD1222 dose. CDR3 amino acids: CASSITGHGYTF. Written as DNA, the CDR3 is TGTGCCAGCAGCATCACAGGTCATGGCTACACCTTC.